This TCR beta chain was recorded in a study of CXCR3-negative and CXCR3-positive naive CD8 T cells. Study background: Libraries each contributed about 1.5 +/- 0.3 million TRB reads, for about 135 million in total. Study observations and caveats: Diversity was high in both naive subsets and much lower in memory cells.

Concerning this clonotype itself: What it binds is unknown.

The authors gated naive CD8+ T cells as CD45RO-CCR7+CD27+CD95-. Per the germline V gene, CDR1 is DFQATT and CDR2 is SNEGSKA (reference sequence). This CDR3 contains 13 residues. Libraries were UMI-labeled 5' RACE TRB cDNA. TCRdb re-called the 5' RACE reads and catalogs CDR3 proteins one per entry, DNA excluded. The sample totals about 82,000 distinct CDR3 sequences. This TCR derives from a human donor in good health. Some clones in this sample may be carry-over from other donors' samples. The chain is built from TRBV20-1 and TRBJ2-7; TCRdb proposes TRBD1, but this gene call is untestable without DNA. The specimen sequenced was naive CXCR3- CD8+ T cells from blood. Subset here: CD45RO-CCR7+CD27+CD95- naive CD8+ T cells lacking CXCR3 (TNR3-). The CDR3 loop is CSAPGGATYEQYF.